Shown below are 14 T cell receptor beta chains from a single sample sequenced in a study of blood T cell repertoires in COVID-19 (TCRdb year 2020). The library came from the immunoSEQ multiplex PCR assay. As stored in TCRdb, this immuneACCESS dataset retains in-frame rearrangements with V and J assigned. A fraction of the clones does not appear; measured against another copy, unresolved V genes explain less than half of the discrepancy, and the remainder lacks a known reason. This sample comprises approximately 230,000 clones, 80% to 90% of them detected only once. The ten largest clones take up 4.1% of the sample. Source material: PBMCs or T cells enriched from blood (not recorded which). The receptor source for this set is a woman younger than 45 who had recovered from COVID-19.

The chain links TRBV27 to TRBJ2-7, with 11 bases lining up with TRBD1. This CDR3 has 16 residues. The J segment lost 4 bases and the V segment lost 6 bases, leaving 11 bases of the junction unmatched. Germline CDR1 and CDR2: MNHEY and SMNVEV (reference sequence). CDR3 nucleotide sequence: TGTGCCAGCAGGCGGAGATCGGGACAGGGGGATTACGAGCAGTACTTC. Residues: CASRRRSGQGDYEQYF.

V gene TRBV5-1 combines with J gene TRBJ1-4; no clear D gene. CDR1 is SGHRS, CDR2 YFSETQ, per germline. V lost 4 bases, J lost 3 bases, and 16 bases lay in between. CDR3 length: 16 residues. The CDR3 DNA reads TGCGCCAGCAGCGATACCCCCTTGGGCGCTAATGAAAAACTGTTTTTT. This gives the protein CASSDTPLGANEKLFF.

The chain is built from TRBV4-2 and TRBJ1-6; 9 nucleotides agree with TRBD1. CDR3 length: 16 residues. The trim removed 5 bases at V and 3 bases at J, leaving 5 bases unmatched. Per the germline V gene, CDR1 is LGHNA and CDR2 is YNFKEQ. DNA for the CDR3: TGTGCCAGCAGCTCCCAGACAGGGGGCTATAATTCACCCCTCCACTTT. This encodes CASSSQTGGYNSPLHF.

Only one count was recorded for this clone. This sequence joins TRBV4-2 and TRBJ2-3; TRBD2 matches at 12 bases. The germline CDR1 and CDR2 sequences are LGHNA and YNFKEQ. The CDR3 is 21 amino acids. V shed 0 bases, J shed 4 bases, and the junction held 17 bases outside the gene matches. The CDR3 coding sequence is TGTGCCAGCAGCCAAGATACCCCGCCTAGCGGGAGGGCCAGTGGATCAGATACGCAGTATTTT. Amino acid sequence: CASSQDTPPSGRASGSDTQYF.

This clone showed up just once. The chain uses TRBV7-9 and TRBJ2-3; a weak D match, TRBD1 (6 bases). Germline V gives CDR1 SEHNR, CDR2 FQNEAQ (reference sequence). The CDR3 spans 14 residues. V was pared by 3 bases and J by 4 bases, with 11 bases between. CDR3 nucleotide sequence: TGTGCCAGCAGCTTTGGGGGCGAGGCAGATACGCAGTATTTT. This gives the protein CASSFGGEADTQYF. Looking up the rest from reference TRBV7-9 and TRBJ2-3 gives the full variable domain: DTGVSQNPRHKITKRGQNVTFRCDPISEHNRLYWYRQTLGQGPEFLTYFQNEAQLEKSRLLSDRFSAERPKGSFSTLEIQRTEQGDSAMYLCASSFGGEADTQYFGPGTRLTVL.

The chain links TRBV9 to TRBJ2-1; D uncertain. CDR1 is SGDLS, CDR2 YYNGEE, per germline. There are 13 residues in the CDR3. V was cut by 5 bases and J by 8 bases, with 14 bases left in between. As DNA, the CDR3 is TGTGCCAGCAGGTCAAGAGGAAGCGATGAGCAGTTCTTC. Protein product: CASRSRGSDEQFF.

CDR3 residues: CASSLGLFYGYTF. Written as DNA, the CDR3 is TGTGCCAGCAGCTTAGGACTTTTCTATGGCTACACCTTC. The V gene is TRBV7-2, the J gene TRBJ1-2; D is undetermined. The CDR3 spans 13 residues. Trimming cost V 1 base and J 4 bases, with 7 bases left between them. In germline, CDR1 is SGHTA, CDR2 FQGNSA.

This rearrangement joins TRBV7-8 to TRBJ1-2; D might be TRBD1 (5 bases). The V gene's germline CDR1 is SGHVS and CDR2 FQNEAQ. The CDR3 contains 13 residues. V lost 7 bases to trimming and J lost 8 bases, with 17 bases between them. CDR3 loop: CASTLGLESGYTF. The DNA of the CDR3 is TGTGCCAGCACCCTGGGGCTAGAGTCCGGCTACACCTTC.

V and J are TRBV7-6 and TRBJ2-6; no reliable D call. V lost 5 bases and J lost 1, with 12 bases in between. Germline V gene data show CDR1 as SGHVS and CDR2 as FNYEAQ. The CDR3 is 16 amino acids. This chain's CDR3 is CASSHSSGSGANVLTF. The CDR3 DNA follows: TGTGCCAGCAGCCATTCCTCAGGTTCTGGGGCCAACGTCCTGACTTTC. Together with reference TRBV7-6 and TRBJ2-6, the CDR3 gives the full variable domain: GAGVSQSPRYKVTKRGQDVALRCDPISGHVSLYWYRQALGQGPEFLTYFNYEAQQDKSGLPNDRFSAERPEGSISTLTIQRTEQRDSAMYRCASSHSSGSGANVLTFGAGSRLTVL.

The V gene is TRBV16, the J gene TRBJ1-1; D not certain. CDR1 KGHSY and CDR2 FQNENV come from the germline V gene. The V and J ends lost 0 bases and 4 bases respectively, with 3 bases between them. The CDR3 runs 12 residues. The CDR3: CASSQSSTEAFF. For the CDR3, the DNA is TGTGCCAGCAGCCAATCTAGCACTGAAGCTTTCTTT.

The chain couples TRBV18 to TRBJ1-4, with D perhaps TRBD1 (6 bases). The CDR3 has 14 residues. Trimming removed 4 bases at V and 7 bases at J, with 13 bases between. CDR1 and CDR2 (germline): KGHSH, LQKENI. The CDR3 protein is CASSHTDRLEKLFF. In nucleotides, the CDR3 is TGTGCCAGCTCACATACTGACAGGCTTGAAAAACTGTTTTTT.

V and J are TRBV28 and TRBJ2-7; tentatively, D is TRBD2 (6 bases). The CDR3 contains 15 residues. Deletions cut 6 bases from V and 0 bases from J, with 15 bases between. Germline CDR1 is MDHEN and CDR2 is SYDVKM. The CDR3 sequence is CASRTQTGLSYEQYF. CDR3 coding DNA: TGTGCCAGCAGGACACAAACGGGACTCTCCTACGAGCAGTACTTC.

The chain uses TRBV5-1 and TRBJ1-2; D is uncertain. Trimming pared 0 bases from V and 13 bases from J, leaving 13 bases between. Germline V gives CDR1 SGHRS, CDR2 YFSETQ. The CDR3 runs 12 residues. CDR3 in DNA: TGCGCCAGCAGCTTGGCCCAGGAAGATAGCACCTTC. It is translated as CASSLAQEDSTF.

The chain carries TRBV7-9 and TRBJ2-1; no clear D gene. Trimming shortened V by 8 bases and J by 1 base, and 12 bases separated the two germline ends. CDR3 length equals 14 residues. Germline V gene data show CDR1 as SEHNR and CDR2 as FQNEAQ (reference sequence). The CDR3 loop reads CASEVGVSYNEQFF. The DNA for the CDR3 is TGTGCCAGCGAGGTAGGAGTGTCCTACAATGAGCAGTTCTTC.